What follows is one TCR beta chain and its context. Its antigen remains unidentified. Template for every sorted-subset replicate PCR totaled around 200 ng DNA, tens of thousands of T cell genomes. Generated by immunoSEQ multiplex PCR, the TCRdb table keeps only in-frame clones and is missing some. The sample records some 2 million clones, 90% to 95% being singletons. This sample was included in a study of shared clonotypes between healthy human individuals. Findings and limits, study-wide: Estimated richness values were generally larger in naive subsets than in memory subsets.

The receptor was derived from a man aged 18 to 30 in good health. Sequencing used naive CD4+ T cells sorted from blood. Stated subset: CD45RA+ positively selected.

The CDR3 DNA reads TGTGCCAGCAGTCACCGGGCTCTTCAAGAGACCCAGTACTTC. Its protein product is CASSHRALQETQYF. The chain is built from TRBV6-1 and TRBJ2-5; D unclear. The CDR3 covers 14 residues. The V end lost 5 bases, the J end lost 2 bases, and 12 bases lay between the germline ends. CDR1 is MNHNS, CDR2 SASEGT, per germline.